The rows below give T cell receptor beta chains drawn from one sample of a study of cytomegalovirus exposure and HLA in healthy donors. The method was immunoSEQ multiplex PCR; TCRdb's version includes in-frame clones alone and lacks a portion of them. This sample yields about 94,000 clones, of which roughly 80% are seen a single time; over 6% belongs to the top ten. Sequencing input: PBMCs. These TCRs come from a man aged 35 to 55 in good health and CMV-seropositive. CDR3s include the opening cysteine and the closing phenylalanine or tryptophan. Fields, in order: V gene, J gene, CDR3 protein.

>TRBV27|TRBJ1-5
CASSLGLNQPQHF
>TRBV6-5|TRBJ1-6
CHGDRASPLHF
>TRBV6-5|TRBJ1-1
CASSLEQGAEAFF
>TRBV10-1|TRBJ2-1
CASSESRGPGNEQFF
>TRBV27|TRBJ2-5
CTSRSLRREETQYF
>TRBV7-3|TRBJ1-1
CASSLSPGVTEAFF
>TRBV5-1|TRBJ2-7
CASSSPGGGAARNLYEQYF
>TRBV6-1|TRBJ2-7
CASSARVAEQYF
>TRBV7-3|TRBJ2-3
CASSSVTSTDTQYF
>TRBV14|TRBJ1-4
CASSGSTWGKLFF
>TRBV6-1|TRBJ1-1
CATLSGTAMNTEAFF
>TRBV29-1|TRBJ1-1
CSTRTGVNTEAFF
>TRBV5-4|TRBJ1-1
CASSAGPMNTEAFF
>TRBV7-2|TRBJ2-7
CASSLDRASSSYEQYF
>TRBV4-2|TRBJ1-2
CASSPTGSPYGYTF
>TRBV7-2|TRBJ2-3
CASSLDGAASTDTQYF
>TRBV6-5|TRBJ2-3
CASSPDRVSDTQYF
>TRBV7-8|TRBJ2-5
CASNQRGGGETQYF
>TRBV10-1|TRBJ1-3
CASSDGFGNTIYF
>TRBV5-6|TRBJ2-3
CASSYEVGTDTQYF
>TRBV4-1|TRBJ2-7
CASSQVAGGSYEQYF
>TRBV6-1|TRBJ2-1
CALRTGADNEQFF